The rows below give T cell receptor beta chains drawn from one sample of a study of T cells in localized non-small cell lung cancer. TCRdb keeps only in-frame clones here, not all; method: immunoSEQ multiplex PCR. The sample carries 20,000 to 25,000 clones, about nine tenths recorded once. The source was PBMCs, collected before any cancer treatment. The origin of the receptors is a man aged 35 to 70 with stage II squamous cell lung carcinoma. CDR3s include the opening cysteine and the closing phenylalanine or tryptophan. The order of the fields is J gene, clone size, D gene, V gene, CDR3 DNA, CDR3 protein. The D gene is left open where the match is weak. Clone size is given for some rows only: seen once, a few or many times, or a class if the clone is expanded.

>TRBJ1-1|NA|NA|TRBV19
TGTGCCAGTAGTATAGATCGGGAGCTTGAAGCTTTCTTT
CASSIDRELEAFF
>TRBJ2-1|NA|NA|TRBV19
TGTGCCAGTAGCTTAGGGAATGAGCAGTTCTTC
CASSLGNEQFF
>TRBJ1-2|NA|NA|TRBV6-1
TGTGCCAGCAGTCCCAGGGGCAGGCCTTGGTATGGCTACACCTTC
CASSPRGRPWYGYTF
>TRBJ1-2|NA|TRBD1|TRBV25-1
TGTGCCAGCAGTTATGGACAGGGAGACTATGGCTACACCTTC
CASSYGQGDYGYTF
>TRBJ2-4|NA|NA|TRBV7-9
TGTGCCAGCAGCTCAGGGGGAGGAGTAGACATTCAGTACTTC
CASSSGGGVDIQYF
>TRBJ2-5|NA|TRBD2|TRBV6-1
TGTGCCAGCAGTGAACCCGGGACTAGTGGACAAGAGACCCAGTACTTC
CASSEPGTSGQETQYF
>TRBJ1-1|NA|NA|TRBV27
TGTGCCAGCAGTTTTTCTAGCGGGAGGACGGAAGCTTTCTTT
CASSFSSGRTEAFF
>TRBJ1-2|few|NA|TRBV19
TGTGCCAGTAGCAGGGTAGACGATGGCTACACCTTC
CASSRVDDGYTF
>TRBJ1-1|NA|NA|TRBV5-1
TGCGCCAGCAGCTTCAAGGCCATGAACACTGAAGCTTTCTTT
CASSFKAMNTEAFF
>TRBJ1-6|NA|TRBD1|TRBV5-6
TGTGCCAGCAGCTCCCGGACAGGGGGTTCACCCCTCCACTTT
CASSSRTGGSPLHF
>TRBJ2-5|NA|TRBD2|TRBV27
TGTGCCAGCAGTTCTAGACCGGGACTAGCGGAGACCCAGTACTTC
CASSSRPGLAETQYF
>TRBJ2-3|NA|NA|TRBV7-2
TGTGCCAGCAGCTTCCGACGCACAGATACGCAGTATTTT
CASSFRRTDTQYF
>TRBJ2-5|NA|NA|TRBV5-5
TGTGCCAGCAGCTTGGAAGGGGGACGGGAGACCCAGTACTTC
CASSLEGGRETQYF
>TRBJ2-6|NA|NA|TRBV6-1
TGTGCCAGCAGTGAAACCGGGACCTGGGCCAACGTCCTGACTTTC
CASSETGTWANVLTF
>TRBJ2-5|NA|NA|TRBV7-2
TGTGCCAGCAGCTTAGGTGCACTTCAAGAGACCCAGTACTTC
CASSLGALQETQYF
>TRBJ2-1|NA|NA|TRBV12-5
TGTGCTAGTGGTGCAATGGTGAGCTCCTACAATGAGCAGTTCTTC
CASGAMVSSYNEQFF
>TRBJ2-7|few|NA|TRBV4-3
TGCGCCAGCAGCCAAAACTCACGGGCCGAGCAGTACTTC
CASSQNSRAEQYF
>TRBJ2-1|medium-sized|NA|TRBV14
TGTGCCAGCAGCCTCTACCGGGTAAAGCAGTTCTTC
CASSLYRVKQFF
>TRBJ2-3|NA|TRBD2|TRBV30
TGTGCCTGGAGGGGGGAGACTAGCCCCACAGATACGCAGTATTTT
CAWRGETSPTDTQYF
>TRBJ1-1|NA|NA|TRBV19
TGTGCCAGTAGTCCGGGGCAGGTGAACACTGAAGCTTTCTTT
CASSPGQVNTEAFF
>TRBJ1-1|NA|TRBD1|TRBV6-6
TGTGCCAGCAGCTTGGGACAGGGCAGAGAAGCTTTCTTT
CASSLGQGREAFF
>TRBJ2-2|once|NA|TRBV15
TGTGCCACCAGCAGAGAAAAGGTGAACACCGGGGAGCTGTTTTTT
CATSREKVNTGELFF
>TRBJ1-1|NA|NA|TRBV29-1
TGCAGCGTCGTATACTCCGGGGGCACTGAAGCTTTCTTT
CSVVYSGGTEAFF
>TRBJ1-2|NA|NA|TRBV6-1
TGTGCCAGCAGTCCTGCCGGGGAATCCTATGGCTACACCTTC
CASSPAGESYGYTF
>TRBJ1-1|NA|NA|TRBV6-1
TGTGCCAGCACTCCCTCGCAGTCGAACACTGAAGCTTTCTTT
CASTPSQSNTEAFF
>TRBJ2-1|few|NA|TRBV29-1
TGCAGCGTTCAGGAGGTCCAGCAGTTCTTC
CSVQEVQQFF
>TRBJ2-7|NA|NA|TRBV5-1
TGCGCCAGCACAGGGACAACCTACGAGCAGTACTTC
CASTGTTYEQYF
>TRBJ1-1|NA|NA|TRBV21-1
TGTGCCAGTAAAACACGCATGAACACTGAAGCTTTCTTT
CASKTRMNTEAFF
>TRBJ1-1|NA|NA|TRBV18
TGTGCCAGCTCACCCTCTTCGGTCTCCTCGAACACTGAAGCTTTCTTT
CASSPSSVSSNTEAFF
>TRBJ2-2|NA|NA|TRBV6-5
TGTGCCAGCAGTTACTCGTTTCGCACCGGGGAGCTGTTTTTT
CASSYSFRTGELFF
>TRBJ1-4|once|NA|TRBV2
TGTGCCAGCAGTGACTGGGACGGGCTCCGGGTAAAACTGTTTTTT
CASSDWDGLRVKLFF
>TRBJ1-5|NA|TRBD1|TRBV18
TGTGCCAGCTCACCCGACAGGGCAGTCCAGCCCCAGCATTTT
CASSPDRAVQPQHF
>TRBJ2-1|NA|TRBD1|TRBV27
TGTGCCAGCAGTTTATCGCCGGGACAGGTATACAATGAGCAGTTCTTC
CASSLSPGQVYNEQFF
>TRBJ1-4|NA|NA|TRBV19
TGTGCCAGTAGTCCCGGAACTCAGGTGCTTGCAACTAATGAAAAACTGTTTTTT
CASSPGTQVLATNEKLFF
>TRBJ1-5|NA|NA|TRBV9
TGTGCCAGCAGCGTAGGAGGTCAGATCAATCAGCCCCAGCATTTT
CASSVGGQINQPQHF
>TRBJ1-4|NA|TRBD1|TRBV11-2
TGTGCCAGCAGCAATGACAGGGCCCCTACGAACGAAAAACTGTTTTTT
CASSNDRAPTNEKLFF
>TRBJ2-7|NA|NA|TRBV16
TGTGCCAGCAGCCAATTTTCCGCCTACGAGCAGTACTTC
CASSQFSAYEQYF
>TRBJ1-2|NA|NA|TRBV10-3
TGTGCCATCAGTGCACGGGGGGCGTCCGACTATGGCTACACCTTC
CAISARGASDYGYTF
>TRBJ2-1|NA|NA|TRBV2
TGTGCCAGCAGTGTTGGGCTGTGGAATGAGCAGTTCTTC
CASSVGLWNEQFF
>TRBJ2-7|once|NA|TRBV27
TGTGCCAGCAGCCCCTGGCCTTCCTACGAGCAGTACTTC
CASSPWPSYEQYF
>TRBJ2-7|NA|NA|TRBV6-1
TGTGCCAGCAGCGTGTCTACTTCGGGCTCCTACGAGCAGTACTTC
CASSVSTSGSYEQYF
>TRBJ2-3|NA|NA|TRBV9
TGTGCCAGCAAAAATAGCCTGAATCTCCCCACAGATACGCAGTATTTT
CASKNSLNLPTDTQYF